This is a list of T cell receptor beta chains from one sample in a study of blood T cell repertoires in COVID-19. The protocol was immunoSEQ multiplex PCR, while the TCRdb copy is restricted to in-frame clones and leaves out a portion. The data contain about 120,000 clones, more than 75% of them seen just once; the ten biggest clones take up approximately 8.1%. Sequencing was performed on peripheral blood. These receptors were taken from a woman in her thirties or forties with acute or convalescent COVID-19. Each CDR3 is given with its conserved first and last residue. A D gene is named only where the DNA matches it firmly. Clone size is given for some rows only: seen once, a few or many times, or a class if the clone is expanded.

-	TRBJ1-2	TRBV3-1/TRBV3-2	-	TGTGCCAGCAGCCAGGGACTCCTCTATGGCTACACCTTC	CASSQGLLYGYTF
-	TRBJ1-6	TRBV25-1	few	TGTGCCAGCAGTGATAATAACTATAATTCACCCCTCCACTTT	CASSDNNYNSPLHF
-	TRBJ2-2	TRBV5-1	once	TGCGCCAGCAGCTTGGCTCGTCGTACAGGGCTGAACACCGGGGAGCTGTTTTTT	CASSLARRTGLNTGELFF
-	TRBJ1-1	TRBV7-9	-	TGTGCCAGCAGCTTGACAGGAATGAACACTGAAGCTTTCTTT	CASSLTGMNTEAFF
-	TRBJ1-4	TRBV30	-	TGTGCCTGGAGTGTCCGGAGGGAAAAACTGTTTTTT	CAWSVRREKLFF
-	TRBJ1-1	TRBV27	-	TGTGCCAGCAGTTTAAGGGGTAAATCGAACACTGAAGCTTTCTTT	CASSLRGKSNTEAFF
-	TRBJ1-3	TRBV5-6	-	TGTGCCAGCAGCCGAGGGACACCTGGAAACACCATATATTTT	CASSRGTPGNTIYF
TRBD1	TRBJ1-5	TRBV15	once	TGTGCCACCAGCAGAGAAGGGACAGAGAATCAGCCCCAGCATTTT	CATSREGTENQPQHF
-	TRBJ2-6	TRBV5-1	once	TGCGCCAGCAGCGCAACGGCAGGTCGCTCTGGGGCCAACGTCCTGACTTTC	CASSATAGRSGANVLTF
-	TRBJ1-2	TRBV19	-	TGTGCCAGTAGTATAGGAAGTGTCCCGAGTGATGGCTACACCTTC	CASSIGSVPSDGYTF
-	TRBJ1-2	TRBV7-3	-	TGTGCCAGCAGCTCCCCCGGGAATTGGATTGATCATAACTATGGCTACACCTTC	CASSSPGNWIDHNYGYTF
TRBD2	TRBJ2-2	TRBV7-2	-	TGTGCCAGCAGCTTTCTAACTAGCGGGGGCGGGGAGCTGTTTTTT	CASSFLTSGGGELFF
TRBD1	TRBJ1-2	TRBV12-3/TRBV12-4	-	TGTGCCAGCAGTCCGGGACAGGTCCCAGGCTACACCTTC	CASSPGQVPGYTF
TRBD1	TRBJ1-1	TRBV6-5	-	TGTGCCAGCAGTTACGAGAACAGGGGCACTGAAGCTTTCTTT	CASSYENRGTEAFF
-	TRBJ1-1	TRBV9	-	TGTGCCAGCAGCGTAGAGGTGGATGGGCCTGAAGCTTTCTTT	CASSVEVDGPEAFF
TRBD2	TRBJ2-1	TRBV7-6	-	TGTGCCAGCAGCCCTCGACTAGCGGGTTACTCCTACAATGAGCAGTTCTTC	CASSPRLAGYSYNEQFF
TRBD1	TRBJ1-3	TRBV3-1/TRBV3-2	few	TGTGCCAGCAGCAAAAAGGGGGCCAATGGAAACACCATATATTTT	CASSKKGANGNTIYF
TRBD1	TRBJ1-2	TRBV6-2/TRBV6-3	-	TGTGCCAGCAGTAAACTGAGGACCCGGACAGGGGGCTCTGGCTACACCTTC	CASSKLRTRTGGSGYTF
-	TRBJ2-7	TRBV4-1	-	TGCGCCAGCAGCCAAGATCGTGTCGGGAGCTCCTACGAGCAGTACTTC	CASSQDRVGSSYEQYF
-	TRBJ2-7	TRBV19	few	TGTGCCAGTAGTACCACACAGGTGTCCGAGCAGTACTTC	CASSTTQVSEQYF
TRBD1	TRBJ2-1	TRBV9	-	TGTGCCAGCAGCGCAGACAGGGCCTCGTACAATGAGCAGTTCTTC	CASSADRASYNEQFF
TRBD1	TRBJ1-1	TRBV20-1	-	TGCAGTGCTAGTGACAGGGACACTGAAGCTTTCTTT	CSASDRDTEAFF
-	TRBJ1-3	TRBV5-5	-	TGTGCCAGCAGCTTGCCGGGACTCTTTGGCTCTGGAAACACCATATATTTT	CASSLPGLFGSGNTIYF
-	TRBJ1-1	TRBV20-1	many	TGCAGTGCTAGTAGTGGACTTAGGAACACTGAAGCTTTCTTT	CSASSGLRNTEAFF
-	TRBJ1-2	TRBV3-1/TRBV3-2	once	TGTGCCAGCAGCCCAGGGTTTGGCTATGGCTACACCTTC	CASSPGFGYGYTF
-	TRBJ1-4	TRBV2	-	TGTGCCAGCAACCGGGACGGGGGTGAAAAACTGTTTTTT	CASNRDGGEKLFF
TRBD1	TRBJ1-2	TRBV5-4	-	TGTGCCAGCAGCTTGCCGGGACAGGTTTATGGCTACACCTTC	CASSLPGQVYGYTF
TRBD2	TRBJ2-7	TRBV7-2	-	TGTGCCAGCAGCCTAGTAGCGGGCCTGAGCTCCTACGAGCAGTACTTC	CASSLVAGLSSYEQYF
-	TRBJ1-1	TRBV5-1	-	TGCGCCAGCAGCTCCCTGGTAGCGAACACTGAAGCTTTCTTT	CASSSLVANTEAFF
TRBD1	TRBJ1-2	TRBV12-3/TRBV12-4	-	TGTGCCAGCAGTCACTCGACAGGGCATGGCTACACCTTC	CASSHSTGHGYTF
-	TRBJ1-1	TRBV6-5	-	TGTGCCAGCAGTTATGGGGGCTTGAACACTGAAGCTTTCTTT	CASSYGGLNTEAFF
TRBD2	TRBJ2-7	TRBV5-5	-	TGTGCCAGCAGTCCTACGTTAACGGGGGGTAATAGCTACGAGCAGTACTTC	CASSPTLTGGNSYEQYF
-	TRBJ1-6	TRBV11-2	-	TGTGCCAGCAGCTTAGCTGCGACAGAGAATTCACCCCTCCACTTT	CASSLAATENSPLHF
-	TRBJ1-1	TRBV19	-	TGTGCCAGTAGCCAGGCAGGGAACACTGAAGCTTTCTTT	CASSQAGNTEAFF
-	TRBJ1-2	TRBV27	-	TGTGCCAGCAGTCCCTTATTGAGCTATGGCTACACCTTC	CASSPLLSYGYTF
-	TRBJ2-1	TRBV6-5	-	TGTGCCATACAAACTTTATGGGGCGTGGCTGAGCAGTTCTTC	CAIQTLWGVAEQFF
TRBD1	TRBJ1-5	TRBV28	few	TGTGCCAGCAGCCCGACAGGGCATAGCAATCAGCCCCAGCATTTT	CASSPTGHSNQPQHF
TRBD2	TRBJ2-3	TRBV7-9	-	TGTGCCAGCAGCACGGGACTAGCGGGGGGACGAAGCACAGATACGCAGTATTTT	CASSTGLAGGRSTDTQYF
TRBD2	TRBJ2-3	TRBV3-1/TRBV3-2	-	TGTGCCAGCAGCCCCCGGACTAGCGGGGAGTCGGCGCAGTATTTT	CASSPRTSGESAQYF
-	TRBJ1-5	TRBV27	once	TGTGCCAGCAGTTTGGTGGACAGTCGATCGCCCCAGCATTTT	CASSLVDSRSPQHF
TRBD2	TRBJ2-4	TRBV19	-	TGTGCCAGTAGTATGGGGGGGATCGTGGCCAAAAACATTCAGTACTTC	CASSMGGIVAKNIQYF
TRBD1	TRBJ1-6	TRBV3-1/TRBV3-2	-	TGTGCCAGCAGCCCTCGGGACAGGGAAAATTCACCCCTCCACTTT	CASSPRDRENSPLHF
TRBD2	TRBJ2-3	TRBV11-3	-	TGTGCCAGCCATCGCGGGGGGACCACAGATACGCAGTATTTT	CASHRGGTTDTQYF